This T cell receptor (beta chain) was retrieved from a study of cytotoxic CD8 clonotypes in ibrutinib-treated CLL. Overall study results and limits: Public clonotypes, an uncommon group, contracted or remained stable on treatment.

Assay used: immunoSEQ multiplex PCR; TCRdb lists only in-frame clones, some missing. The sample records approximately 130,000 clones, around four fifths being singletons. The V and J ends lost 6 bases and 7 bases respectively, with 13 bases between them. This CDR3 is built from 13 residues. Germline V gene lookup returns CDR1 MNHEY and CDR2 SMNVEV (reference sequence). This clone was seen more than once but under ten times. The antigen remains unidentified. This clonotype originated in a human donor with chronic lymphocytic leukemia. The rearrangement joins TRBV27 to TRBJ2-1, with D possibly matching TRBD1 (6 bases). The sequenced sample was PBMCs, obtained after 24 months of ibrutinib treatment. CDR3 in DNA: TGTGCCAGCAGAAACAGGGTACGTAATGAGCAGTTCTTC. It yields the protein CASRNRVRNEQFF.